This TCR beta chain was recorded in a study of identical twins. A note on this clonotype: Possible read error: a much larger clone is one base away.

TCRdb independently ran MiXCR on the 5' RACE reads; one entry per CDR3 protein. The repertoire holds some 590,000 distinct CDR3 sequences, with just under 10% as singletons. V shed 1 base and J 3 bases; nucleotides not matched to a gene: 11. The CDR3 runs 18 residues. The germline V gene encodes CDR1 SGHVS and CDR2 FNYEAQ. Separately, the same data were catalogued under a study of yellow fever vaccine responses in identical twins.

The chain carries TRBV7-6 and TRBJ1-3; 8 bases line up with TRBD1. The specimen was PBMCs. The sequence was obtained from a young woman in good health. The CDR3: CASSLGDRGAVSGNTIYF. The CDR3, as DNA: TGTGCCAGCAGCTTAGGTGACAGGGGTGCAGTCAGTGGAAACACCATATATTTT.